This T cell receptor (beta chain) came from a study of T-cell memory formation after mild COVID-19. The table lists this clonotype with a few counts. From the 5' RACE reads, TCRdb called clonotypes with MiXCR, one entry per CDR3 protein. The table records 450,000 to 650,000 distinct CDR3 sequences, about a fifth of them present only once. The germline gives CDR1 SGHRS, CDR2 YFSETQ. The ends lost 7 bases at V and 6 bases at J; junction bases unmatched: 13. The CDR3 totals 15 residues. Input material: PBMCs or a T cell subset sorted from them (not recorded which). This chain uses TRBV5-1 with TRBJ1-1; 9 positions agree with TRBD1. The receptor's source is an adult woman who had mild COVID-19 (a few samples of this study predate the infection). Cell type and time point are not known. Written as DNA, the CDR3 is TGCGCCAGCGGGGGGATTAAACAGGGGGCAGCTGAAGCTTTCTTT. It is translated as CASGGIKQGAAEAFF.